These 31 T cell receptor beta chains were all obtained from the same sample, sequenced in a study of a mutant IDH1 vaccine in newly diagnosed glioma. Their cognate antigens are unknown. Time point here: week 23, last vaccination. Every vaccine dose comprised 300 ug of mutant IDH1 20-mer peptide plus topical imiquimod. Clones were sequenced by immunoSEQ multiplex PCR, and TCRdb holds only the in-frame ones, with some missing. The sample lists approximately 50,000 clones, around 87% occurring once. This sample comprised PBMCs, obtained from a glioma patient whose treatment included an IDH1 peptide vaccine. The receptors were gathered from a middle-aged man with glioma.

The CDR3 DNA is TGTGCCAGCATTGTGGCTAGCGGGGGGCATGAGCAGTTCTTC. This sequence encodes CASIVASGGHEQFF. The rearrangement uses TRBV6-1 and TRBJ2-1, with 11 bases that match TRBD2. CDR3 length equals 14 residues. CDR1 MNHNS and CDR2 SASEGT come from the germline V gene. V gave up 7 bases and J gave up 8 bases; unmatched junction bases: 7.

The rearrangement uses TRBV21-1 and TRBJ2-3. TRBV21-1 is given as a pseudogene. The length of the CDR3 is 15 residues. The CDR3 loop reads CASSKWGRDTDTQYF. The CDR3 DNA follows: TGTGCCAGCAGCAAATGGGGAAGGGACACAGATACGCAGTATTTT.

CDR3 in amino acids: CASSLAWDSSYEQYF. The DNA of the CDR3 is TGTGCCAGCAGTCTCGCATGGGACAGCTCCTACGAGCAGTACTTC. V gene TRBV9 combines with J gene TRBJ2-7, with 7 nucleotides matching TRBD1. The CDR3 runs 15 residues. Germline CDR1 SGDLS, CDR2 YYNGEE. Trimming removed 5 bases from V and 0 bases from J; junction bases left unmatched: 8.

Worth noting for this clone: Germline and junction disagree at one end, which may indicate a read error. The chain combines TRBV7-7 with TRBJ2-5; TRBD2 aligns across 12 bases. Germline CDR1 reads SSHAT; CDR2 reads FNYEAQ (reference sequence). The CDR3 runs to 17 residues. The CDR3, as DNA: TGTGCTAGCAGCTTAGCGCGGCTAGCGGGAGGGACGGAGACCCAGTACTTC. Its protein is CASSLARLAGGTETQYF.

This clone appeared once. The chain carries TRBV6-1 and TRBJ1-2; D not certain. CDR1 and CDR2 (germline): MNHNS, SASEGT. Trimming removed 2 bases from V and 4 bases from J, with 11 bases in between. The CDR3 contains 14 residues. In DNA form, the CDR3 reads TGTGCCAGCAGTGAAAGGGCTTCCTTCTATGGCTACACCTTC. Translating gives CASSERASFYGYTF.

The rearrangement joins TRBV23-1 to TRBJ2-2; 9 positions agree with TRBD1. TRBV23-1 falls under the ORF class, with uncertain function. The junction had 6 bases not matched to a gene; V was cut back by 4 bases and J by 0 bases. This CDR3 region has 17 residues. Written as DNA, the CDR3 is TGCGCCAGCAGTCTTCCGGGACAGGGCGCGAACACCGGGGAGCTGTTTTTT. It specifies CASSLPGQGANTGELFF.

The gene calls are TRBV6-5 and TRBJ1-3; possibly TRBD1 for D (6 bases). Germline-derived CDR1 and CDR2 are MNHEY and SVGAGI. The CDR3 has 14 amino acids. With 5 bases removed from V and 0 bases from J, the gap between germline ends came to 8 bases. CDR3 DNA sequence: TGTGCCAGCAGTAGACAGGCCTCTGGAAACACCATATATTTT. This gives the protein CASSRQASGNTIYF.

V is TRBV27 and J is TRBJ2-2; 8 bases fit TRBD2. Germline V gene lookup returns CDR1 MNHEY and CDR2 SMNVEV (reference sequence). With 5 bases clipped from V and 6 bases from J, the junction kept 5 bases outside the gene matches. This CDR3 region has 14 residues. CDR3 sequence: CASSDRLASGELFF. The CDR3 DNA reads TGTGCCAGCAGTGACAGACTAGCGTCCGGGGAGCTGTTTTTT.

This clone was detected once. CDR3: CASSLNQGIQETQYF. In DNA form, the CDR3 reads TGTGCCAGCAGCTTGAATCAGGGAATACAAGAGACCCAGTACTTC. The genes are TRBV5-4 and TRBJ2-5; a possible D gene is TRBD1 (5 bases). Germline assignment: CDR1 SGHNT and CDR2 YYREEE (reference sequence). The length of the CDR3 is 15 residues. The germline V and J ends were trimmed by 1 base and 2 bases, with 12 bases remaining between them.

The gene calls are TRBV5-1 and TRBJ2-1; 7 bases map to TRBD1. The ends lost 3 bases at V and 1 base at J; junction bases unmatched: 4. This CDR3 spans 15 amino acids. Germline V gene lookup returns CDR1 SGHRS and CDR2 YFSETQ. CDR3 sequence: CASSSWTGSYNEQFF. CDR3 bases: TGCGCCAGCAGCTCTTGGACAGGTTCCTACAATGAGCAGTTCTTC.

This chain links TRBV2 with TRBJ2-3; D is possibly TRBD2 (6 bases). The germline V gene has CDR1 SNHLY and CDR2 FYNNEI. The CDR3 has 15 residues. Trimming left V 6 bases short and J 4 bases short, with 17 bases between. The CDR3 nucleotides read TGTGCCAGCAGGGGGGGATTACATTCCCCAGATACGCAGTATTTT. Translating it yields CASRGGLHSPDTQYF.

The chain is built from TRBV5-1 and TRBJ1-1; D perhaps matches TRBD1 (5 bases). V was shortened by 1 base and J by 3 bases, with 13 bases between the two germline ends. Germline assignment: CDR1 SGHRS and CDR2 YFSETQ. The CDR3 contains 15 residues. CDR3 nucleotides: TGCGCCAGCAGCTTGTGGGGCCGGGGCGACACTGAAGCTTTCTTT. Translating gives CASSLWGRGDTEAFF.

The V and J genes are TRBV19 and TRBJ1-3; TRBD1 matches 8 bases. There are 17 residues in the CDR3. The germline V gene encodes CDR1 LNHDA and CDR2 SQIVND (reference sequence). V lost 6 bases, J lost 4 bases, and 14 bases stayed unmatched. The CDR3 sequence is CASSSLNRGIAGNTIYF. CDR3 nucleotides: TGTGCCAGTAGCTCCCTCAACAGGGGGATTGCAGGAAACACCATATATTTT.

The V and J genes are TRBV4-1 and TRBJ2-5; the match to TRBD2 covers 7 bases. The V segment lost 6 bases and the J segment 4 bases; nucleotides outside the gene matches: 11. In germline, CDR1 is MGHRA, CDR2 YSYEKL. CDR3 size: 15 residues. The CDR3 region is CASRWSGIVVETQYF. The CDR3 DNA reads TGCGCCAGCAGGTGGAGCGGGATCGTCGTAGAGACCCAGTACTTC.

V is TRBV4-3 and J is TRBJ1-1; 7 nucleotides agree with TRBD1. Losses at the gene ends were 1 base for V and 3 bases for J; bases not matched to a gene: 5. The CDR3 covers 15 residues. Per germline, CDR1 LGHNA and CDR2 YSLEER. CDR3 in DNA: TGCGCCAGCAGCCAAGGACGGGACAGAGACACTGAAGCTTTCTTT. This gives the protein CASSQGRDRDTEAFF.

The chain employs TRBV6-5 and TRBJ1-2; D is perhaps TRBD1 (6 bases). Germline-derived CDR1 and CDR2 are MNHEY and SVGAGI. The length of the CDR3 is 14 residues. V dropped 3 bases and J dropped 4 bases, with 12 bases sitting between them. For the CDR3, the DNA is TGTGCCAGCAGTTATAGGGGGAATCCCTATGGCTACACCTTC. Its translation: CASSYRGNPYGYTF.

V usage is TRBV5-6 and J usage is TRBJ2-2; possible D gene TRBD1, 5 bases. The CDR3 sequence is 17 residues long. V lost 2 bases and J lost 3, with 17 bases in between. CDR1 SGHDT and CDR2 YYEEEE come from the germline V gene. The CDR3 region is CASSFILDRKHTGELFF. As DNA, the CDR3 is TGTGCCAGCAGCTTTATCTTAGACAGAAAACACACCGGGGAGCTGTTTTTT.

This clone was detected once. V usage is TRBV7-3 and J usage is TRBJ2-1; 13 bases are a match to TRBD2. Trimming removed 5 bases from V and 6 bases from J; junction bases left unmatched: 7. Germline CDR1 and CDR2: SGHTA and FQGTGA. This CDR3 contains 16 residues. CDR3 sequence: CASSESGLAGANEQFF. The CDR3 DNA is TGTGCCAGCAGCGAATCCGGACTAGCGGGAGCCAATGAGCAGTTCTTC.

This clone was seen only once. The chain uses TRBV14 and TRBJ1-4; a weak D match, TRBD1 (5 bases). The CDR3 covers 15 residues. With 4 bases removed from V and 11 bases from J, the gap between germline ends came to 20 bases. The germline gives CDR1 SGHDN, CDR2 FVKESK. In DNA form, the CDR3 reads TGTGCCAGCAGCCGCCCGGGGGGGGGAGGCCAGAAACTGTTTTTT. Translation: CASSRPGGGGQKLFF. Supplemented by reference TRBV14 and TRBJ1-4, the full variable domain reads EAGVTQFPSHSVIEKGQTVTLRCDPISGHDNLYWYRRVMGKEIKFLLHFVKESKQDESGMPNNRFLAERTGGTYSTLKVQPAELEDSGVYFCASSRPGGGGQKLFFGSGTQLSVL.

This rearrangement joins TRBV9 to TRBJ1-1; D unclear. V was clipped by 4 bases and J by 5 bases, with 9 bases between them. Per germline, CDR1 SGDLS and CDR2 YYNGEE. CDR3 length: 12 residues. CDR3 sequence: CASSKERTEAFF. The CDR3 DNA reads as TGTGCCAGCAGCAAAGAGAGGACTGAAGCTTTCTTT.

This chain connects TRBV2 to TRBJ2-7; 7 bases are a match to TRBD2. V shed 7 bases and J 4 bases; nucleotides not matched to a gene: 1. The V gene's germline CDR1 is SNHLY and CDR2 FYNNEI. This CDR3 has 11 amino acids. The CDR3 reads CASMGGYEQYF. The DNA of the CDR3 is TGTGCCAGCATGGGGGGGTACGAGCAGTACTTC.

This clone was counted a single time. The chain employs TRBV4-1 and TRBJ2-6, with D uncertain. The CDR3 is made up of 15 amino acids. Trimming cost V 0 bases and J 4 bases, with 7 bases left between them. From germline, CDR1 is MGHRA and CDR2 YSYEKL. CDR3 DNA sequence: TGCGCCAGCAGCCAAGATACCGTGGGGGCCAACGTCCTGACTTTC. Translating it yields CASSQDTVGANVLTF.

The chain recombines TRBV30 with TRBJ2-2; D call uncertain. The CDR3 has 13 amino acids. Germline V CDR1 and CDR2: GTSNPN, SVGIG (reference sequence). V shed 2 bases and J shed 5 bases, with 9 bases lying between them. CDR3: CAWSHGRTGELFF. The DNA for the CDR3 is TGTGCCTGGAGTCACGGTCGGACCGGGGAGCTGTTTTTT.

The rearrangement joins TRBV27 to TRBJ2-7; D tentatively reads TRBD1 or TRBD2 (5 bases each). The CDR3 covers 16 residues. Germline V lookup: CDR1 MNHEY, CDR2 SMNVEV (reference sequence). The ends were cut back, 6 bases at V and 1 base at J, with 19 bases in the middle. CDR3: CASRSPVRGRSYEQYF. The CDR3 nucleotides are TGTGCCAGCAGATCTCCAGTCCGGGGCCGTTCCTACGAGCAGTACTTC.

The V gene is TRBV27, the J gene TRBJ2-3, with D possibly being TRBD2 (5 bases). V was trimmed by 6 bases and J by 10 bases, leaving 14 bases between them. CDR3 size: 12 residues. Germline V gene lookup returns CDR1 MNHEY and CDR2 SMNVEV (reference sequence). This CDR3 is CASRAPGKAQYF. The CDR3 region has the DNA TGTGCCAGCAGAGCCCCCGGGAAGGCGCAGTATTTT.

The rearrangement joins TRBV6-4 to TRBJ2-7, with 14 bases fitting TRBD2. The germline CDR1 and CDR2 sequences are MRHNA and SNTAGT. This CDR3 contains 13 residues. With V trimmed by 9 bases and J by 7 bases, 5 bases remained unmatched. The CDR3: CARGLAGAREQYF. The CDR3 DNA sequence: TGTGCCAGGGGACTAGCGGGAGCAAGGGAGCAGTACTTC.

The gene calls are TRBV29-1 and TRBJ2-1; 7 bases agree with TRBD2. Germline V gene sequence: CDR1 SQVTM, CDR2 ANQGSEA. V gave up 4 bases and J gave up 14 bases; unmatched junction bases: 11. This CDR3 has 12 residues. The CDR3 DNA sequence: TGCAGCGTTGTATTTCGGGGAGGGGAAGAGTTCTTC. This translates into CSVVFRGGEEFF.

The chain has TRBV6-5 and TRBJ2-1; D call uncertain. The CDR3 runs to 14 residues. Germline values: CDR1 MNHEY, CDR2 SVGAGI. Trimming stripped 7 bases from V and 0 bases from J, with 10 bases between. CDR3 residues: CASTVSFSYNEQFF. The CDR3 DNA reads as TGTGCCAGCACCGTTAGCTTCTCCTACAATGAGCAGTTCTTC.

This clone was picked up one time. The chain links TRBV2 to TRBJ2-3, with D tentatively TRBD2 (6 bases). The CDR3 spans 15 residues. Germline V gene sequence: CDR1 SNHLY, CDR2 FYNNEI. Between the trimmed V and J ends, which lost 5 bases and 4 bases, there was a span of 16 bases. The CDR3 sequence: CASSRWQGGPDTQYF. DNA of the CDR3: TGTGCCAGCAGTCGATGGCAGGGAGGACCAGATACGCAGTATTTT.

The rearrangement joins TRBV29-1 to TRBJ2-5, with TRBD1 matching over 9 bases. J was trimmed by 2 bases and V by 6 bases; bases with no gene match: 7. The CDR3 runs 14 residues. Germline V gene sequence: CDR1 SQVTM, CDR2 ANQGSEA. In nucleotides, the CDR3 is TGCAGCGTCCACTCTGGGACAGGGCAAGAGACCCAGTACTTC. It translates to CSVHSGTGQETQYF.

This clone was counted once. The chain is built from TRBV9 and TRBJ2-1, with D perhaps TRBD1 (7 bases). Germline loops: CDR1 SGDLS, CDR2 YYNGEE. This CDR3 has 19 residues. Deletions cut 0 bases from V and 9 bases from J, with 28 bases between. In DNA, the CDR3 is TGTGCCAGCAGCGTAGCGGTACTAGCCGGAGAGGGGGCCCTAGGTGAGCAGTTCTTC. Residues: CASSVAVLAGEGALGEQFF.